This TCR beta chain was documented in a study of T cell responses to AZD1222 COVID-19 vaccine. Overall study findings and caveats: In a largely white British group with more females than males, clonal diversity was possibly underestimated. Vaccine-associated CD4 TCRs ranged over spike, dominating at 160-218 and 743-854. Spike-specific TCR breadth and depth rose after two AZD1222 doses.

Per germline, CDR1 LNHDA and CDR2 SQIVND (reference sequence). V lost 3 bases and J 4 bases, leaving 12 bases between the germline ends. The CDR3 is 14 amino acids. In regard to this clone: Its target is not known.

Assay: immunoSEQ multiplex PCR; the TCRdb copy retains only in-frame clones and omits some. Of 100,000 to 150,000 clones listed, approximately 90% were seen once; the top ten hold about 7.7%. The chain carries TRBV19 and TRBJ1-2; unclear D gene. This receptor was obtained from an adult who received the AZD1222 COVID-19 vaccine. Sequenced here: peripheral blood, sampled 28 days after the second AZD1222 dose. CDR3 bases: TGTGCCAGTAGTATTGGCGTCTTGGGCTATGGCTACACCTTC. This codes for CASSIGVLGYGYTF.